The 5 T cell receptor beta chains given below trace back to one sample, sequenced in a study of CD8+ T cells in alopecia areata. Reverse transcription of extracted RNA yielded cDNA, which provided the sequencing template. Clones were sequenced by immunoSEQ multiplex PCR, and TCRdb holds only the in-frame ones, with some missing. The table has about 150,000 clones, about three fifths seen once. Specimen: CD8+ T cells sorted from blood. All receptors derive from a human donor in good health.

This clone occurred a few times. The chain combines TRBV25-1 with TRBJ2-7; D is ambiguous. Deletions cut 5 bases from V and 6 bases from J, with 11 bases between. Germline loops: CDR1 MGHDK, CDR2 SYGVNS. This CDR3 has 12 amino acids. As DNA, the CDR3 is TGTGCCAGCAGTCCACTCTCGGGCGAGCAGTACTTC. Encoded protein: CASSPLSGEQYF.

This chain links TRBV5-6 with TRBJ2-1, with 11 nucleotides matching TRBD2. The V and J ends lost 9 bases and 5 bases, in that order; junction bases with no gene match: 13. The CDR3 loop spans 16 amino acids. CDR1 SGHDT and CDR2 YYEEEE come from the germline V gene. The CDR3 spells CATQGTGTSGNNEQFF. The CDR3 DNA reads TGTGCCACTCAAGGAACCGGGACTAGCGGAAACAATGAGCAGTTCTTC. The complete variable domain, with remaining parts taken from reference TRBV5-6 and TRBJ2-1, reads DAGVTQSPTHLIKTRGQQVTLRCSPKSGHDTVSWYQQALGQGPQFIFQYYEEEERQRGNFPDRFSGHQFPNYSSELNVNALLLGDSALYLCATQGTGTSGNNEQFFGPGTRLTVL.

A few counts support this clone. V usage is TRBV4-1 and J usage is TRBJ2-7; 14 positions match TRBD2. The V gene end was trimmed by 3 bases and the J gene end by 5 bases; junction bases not matched to a gene: 0. Germline lookup yields CDR1 MGHRA and CDR2 YSYEKL. The CDR3 is 14 residues long. DNA for the CDR3: TGCGCCAGCAGCCAGGGACTAGCGGGAGACGAGCAGTACTTC. As protein: CASSQGLAGDEQYF.

The V gene is TRBV4-1, the J gene TRBJ2-3; tentatively, D is TRBD2 (5 bases). Germline values: CDR1 MGHRA, CDR2 YSYEKL. V lost 5 bases and J 2 bases, leaving 17 bases between the germline ends. This CDR3 is built from 16 residues. The CDR3 region is CASSTPSSSPTDTQYF. The CDR3 region has the DNA TGCGCCAGCAGCACCCCATCTAGCTCCCCCACAGATACGCAGTATTTT.

V is TRBV28 and J is TRBJ2-7; possibly TRBD1 for D (5 bases). CDR3 size: 15 residues. CDR1 is MDHEN, CDR2 SYDVKM, per germline. V lost 3 bases and J lost 1, with 13 bases in between. CDR3: CASSFSFGASYEQYF. The CDR3 bases are TGTGCCAGCAGTTTCTCCTTTGGGGCATCCTACGAGCAGTACTTC. Filled out from reference TRBV28 and TRBJ2-7, the complete variable domain reads DVKVTQSSRYLVKRTGEKVFLECVQDMDHENMFWYRQDPGLGLRLIYFSYDVKMKEKGDIPEGYSVSREKKERFSLILESASTNQTSMYLCASSFSFGASYEQYFGPGTRLTVT.